This entry concerns a single T cell receptor (beta chain). Its specificity is unknown. This specimen includes other DNA sequences encoding the same CDR3. The germline CDR1 and CDR2 sequences are SGHDT and YYEEEE. This CDR3 spans 14 amino acids. Trimming cost V 0 bases and J 4 bases, with 8 bases left between them. Those who donated, Caucasian adults without exception, all lived in Nashville, Tennessee. This sample is drawn from a study of shared clonotypes between healthy human individuals. Study outcomes and limitations: Clonotypes shared by all four sorted-subset donors had higher generation probabilities than non-shared clonotypes. Compared with memory subsets, naive subsets generally had larger estimated richness. What limited the represented genetic and exposure-history diversity was the small number of donors.

Only in-frame clones appear in the TCRdb table, and some are missing; sequencing was by immunoSEQ multiplex PCR. Here the sample spans about 2,500,000 clones, more than 90% being singletons. The sample comprised naive CD4+ T cells sorted from blood. Subset described: CD45RA+ positively selected. This clonotype was obtained from a man aged 18 to 29 in good health. V gene TRBV5-6 combines with J gene TRBJ2-1; D is unclear. This chain's CDR3 is CASSLVAAYNEQFF. The CDR3 bases are TGTGCCAGCAGCTTGGTTGCGGCTTACAATGAGCAGTTCTTC.